Listed below are T cell receptor beta chains from one sample, sequenced in a study of vaccination effects on CD4 cells after COVID-19. Their antigen targets remain unknown. Some clones are missing from TCRdb's copy, which holds only in-frame ones; the method was immunoSEQ multiplex PCR. The sample includes around 49,000 clones, more than 60% seen only once; the top ten take around a third. Source: CD4+ T cells from PBMCs cultured with a peptide pool, taken before COVID-19 vaccination. Every receptor here comes from a human donor who had a prior SARS-CoV-2 infection. CDR3s include the opening cysteine and the closing phenylalanine or tryptophan. A D gene is named only where the DNA matches it firmly. Rows give clone size only sometimes, using once, few, many, or a class for an expanded clone.

clone_size,d_call,j_call,v_call,cdr3_aa,cdr3_nt
-,-,TRBJ2-5,TRBV7-8,CASSRAGTRGTTQYF,TGTGCCAGCAGCCGAGCCGGGACCAGGGGTACGACCCAGTACTTC
-,-,TRBJ2-7,TRBV27,CASSLYRGDSYEQYF,TGTGCCAGCAGTTTATACCGCGGGGACTCCTACGAGCAGTACTTC
-,-,TRBJ2-7,TRBV4-1,CASSQDGFLEQYF,TGCGCCAGCAGCCAAGATGGTTTTTTGGAGCAGTACTTC
-,-,TRBJ1-2,TRBV19,CASSRTDYYGYTF,TGTGCCAGTAGCAGGACGGATTACTATGGCTACACCTTC
once,-,TRBJ2-2,TRBV7-2,CASSLVSGSANTGELFF,TGTGCCAGCAGCTTAGTATCCGGGAGTGCGAACACCGGGGAGCTGTTTTTT
once,-,TRBJ2-2,TRBV7-3,CASGRVRGAGELFF,TGTGCCAGCGGCAGGGTTAGGGGTGCCGGGGAGCTGTTTTTT
-,-,TRBJ1-1,TRBV18,CASSPPSVDTEAFF,TGTGCCAGCTCACCACCGTCAGTAGATACTGAAGCTTTCTTT
-,-,TRBJ2-6,TRBV2,CASSGARSSGANVLTF,TGTGCCAGCAGTGGGGCCCGGTCCTCTGGGGCCAACGTCCTGACTTTC
-,-,TRBJ1-3,TRBV4-2,CASSRGGDSGNTIYF,TGTGCCAGCAGCCGGGGCGGGGACTCTGGAAACACCATATATTTT
few,-,TRBJ2-7,TRBV7-6,CASSLASGSPPLEQYF,TGTGCCAGCAGCTTAGCGTCTGGGTCGCCGCCCCTCGAGCAGTACTTC
-,-,TRBJ2-3,TRBV5-4,CASSLSGRLPINTDTQYF,TGTGCCAGCAGCTTGTCGGGTCGTCTCCCAATCAACACAGATACGCAGTATTTT
-,TRBD1,TRBJ1-6,TRBV7-2,CASSLYTGVNSPLHF,TGTGCCAGCAGCTTATACACAGGGGTTAATTCACCCCTCCACTTT
-,TRBD1,TRBJ2-7,TRBV2,CASSDGARTGQEQYF,TGTGCCAGCAGTGATGGGGCCCGGACAGGCCAGGAGCAGTACTTC
-,-,TRBJ1-4,TRBV14,CASSQELFGELFF,TGTGCCAGCAGCCAAGAGCTCTTCGGGGAACTGTTTTTT
-,TRBD1,TRBJ2-7,TRBV3-1/TRBV3-2,CASSHPGTVYEQYF,TGTGCCAGCAGCCACCCCGGGACAGTCTACGAGCAGTACTTC
-,TRBD1,TRBJ2-6,TRBV2,CAIEPTGGGANVLTF,TGTGCCATCGAGCCGACAGGGGGAGGGGCCAACGTCCTGACTTTC
-,-,TRBJ2-7,TRBV3-1/TRBV3-2,CASSQGNEQYF,TGTGCCAGCAGCCAAGGTAACGAGCAGTACTTC
-,TRBD2,TRBJ2-1,TRBV4-1,CASSQERGADEQFF,TGCGCCAGCAGCCAAGAGCGGGGGGCTGATGAGCAGTTCTTC
-,-,TRBJ1-6,TRBV7-9,CASNLEQYNSPLHF,TGTGCCAGCAACCTGGAGCAGTATAATTCACCCCTCCACTTT
-,-,TRBJ1-3,TRBV18,CASSPNTNAGNTIYF,TGTGCCAGCTCACCAAACACGAATGCTGGAAACACCATATATTTT
-,-,TRBJ1-1,TRBV5-1,CASSLGVGRPGNTEAFF,TGCGCCAGCAGCTTGGGTGTGGGCCGGCCGGGGAACACTGAAGCTTTCTTT
-,-,TRBJ2-3,TRBV2,CASSGQSTDTQYF,TGTGCCAGCAGTGGACAGTCCACAGATACGCAGTATTTT
once,-,TRBJ1-2,TRBV7-2,CASSFPGPYGYTF,TGTGCCAGCAGCTTTCCAGGGCCCTATGGCTACACCTTC
-,-,TRBJ2-5,TRBV11-2,CASSRAPGAAQETQYF,TGTGCCAGCAGCCGAGCCCCCGGGGCGGCACAAGAGACCCAGTACTTC
few,TRBD1,TRBJ1-2,TRBV19,CASSITGGAGGYTF,TGTGCCAGTAGTATAACAGGGGGCGCAGGTGGCTACACCTTC
-,-,TRBJ1-5,TRBV29-1,CSVTPADRRGSTSNQPQHF,TGCAGCGTTACCCCCGCGGACAGAAGGGGTTCAACTAGCAATCAGCCCCAGCATTTT
-,-,TRBJ1-2,TRBV12-3/TRBV12-4,CASRTENYGYTF,TGTGCCAGCAGAACTGAAAACTATGGCTACACCTTC
-,-,TRBJ1-1,TRBV19,CASSILTGITGDTEAFF,TGTGCCAGTAGTATATTAACGGGGATAACGGGGGACACTGAAGCTTTCTTT
-,-,TRBJ2-1,TRBV5-4,CASSLESASYNEQFF,TGTGCCAGCAGCCTGGAGTCGGCGTCGTACAATGAGCAGTTCTTC
few,-,TRBJ1-3,TRBV7-9,CASRPRTPSSGNTIYF,TGTGCCAGCAGGCCACGGACACCGAGCTCTGGAAACACCATATATTTT
-,-,TRBJ2-7,TRBV3-1/TRBV3-2,CASSLVGEGGDEQYF,TGTGCCAGCAGCCTCGTGGGAGAGGGTGGGGACGAGCAGTACTTC